Listed below are T cell receptor beta chains from one sample, sequenced in a study of T cells in Graves' hyperthyroidism and ophthalmopathy. Each CDR3 protein gets one entry after TCRdb re-called the multiplex PCR reads with MiXCR. The sample holds under 300,000 distinct CDR3 sequences; about 14% are singletons and the top ten take 7.8%. What was sequenced was blood. The origin of the receptors is a woman aged 25 to 39 with Graves' hyperthyroidism that later progressed to Graves' ophthalmopathy. The CDR3 runs from the conserved cysteine through the conserved F or W. D genes are given only for firm matches. A row's size may be missing; if present it is once, few, many or a size class.

TRBV7-9	TRBJ2-7	.	many	TGTGCCAGCAGCCTCAGGACCCTAGGCGAGCAGTACTTC	CASSLRTLGEQYF
TRBV12-3/TRBV12-4	TRBJ2-3	TRBD2	many	TGTGCCAGCAGTTTTACTAGCGGGATTAGCACAGATACGCAGTATTTT	CASSFTSGISTDTQYF
TRBV7-2	TRBJ2-3	TRBD2	many	TGTGCCAGCAGCTTCCTATCGGGAGGGCGGGGAGATACGCAGTATTTT	CASSFLSGGRGDTQYF
TRBV6-5	TRBJ1-1	TRBD1	many	TGTGCCAGCAGTTACTCGTGGCAGGGGGCTGAAGCTTTCTTT	CASSYSWQGAEAFF
TRBV7-2	TRBJ1-2	.	many	TGTGCCAGCAGCGCGACAGAGTATGGCTACACCTTC	CASSATEYGYTF
TRBV7-9	TRBJ2-7	TRBD2	.	TGTGCCAGCAGCGTCCTAGCGGGGAAATCCTACGAGCAGTACTTC	CASSVLAGKSYEQYF
TRBV7-3	TRBJ2-3	TRBD2	.	TGTGCCAGCAGCCCCGGACTAGCGGGGATTCCTAGCACAGATACGCAGTATTTT	CASSPGLAGIPSTDTQYF
TRBV27	TRBJ2-7	TRBD1	many	TGTGCCAGCAGTTTTTGGACAGGGGGCGACTTCTACGAGCAGTACTTC	CASSFWTGGDFYEQYF
TRBV7-2	TRBJ2-7	.	many	TGTGCCAGCAGCTTAGAACTAGTAGGAGCCTACGAGCAGTACTTC	CASSLELVGAYEQYF
TRBV7-3	TRBJ1-1	TRBD1	many	TGTGCCAGCAGCTTAACGATAGGGACAGGGGAAGCTTTCTTT	CASSLTIGTGEAFF
TRBV19	TRBJ2-5	TRBD2	few	TGTGCCAGTAGTATAAGCGGGGTGGAGGAGACCCAGTACTTC	CASSISGVEETQYF
TRBV7-2	TRBJ2-1	TRBD2	once	TGTGCCAGCAGCTTTCTCGGACTAGCGGGAGTTGATGAGCAGTTCTTC	CASSFLGLAGVDEQFF
TRBV5-4	TRBJ1-2	TRBD1	.	TGTGCCAGCGGCAGCTCCGGGACAGGGTATGGCTACACCTTC	CASGSSGTGYGYTF
TRBV6-1	TRBJ1-1	.	.	TGTGCCAGCAGTGAAGCAACGGTGAGAACTGAAGCTTTCTTT	CASSEATVRTEAFF
TRBV6-1	TRBJ2-7	TRBD1	.	TGTGCCAGCAGCTCCTCACAGGGGTTTGGGGGCGAGCAGTACTTC	CASSSSQGFGGEQYF
TRBV7-7	TRBJ2-7	.	many	TGTGCTAGCAGCTTAGACCCTTTGGCCGAGCAGTACTTC	CASSLDPLAEQYF
TRBV9	TRBJ1-2	.	many	TGTGCCAGCAGCGCCGACAGAGACATAAACTATGGCTACACCTTC	CASSADRDINYGYTF
TRBV28	TRBJ1-2	.	many	TGTGCCAGCAGATTGACTGACTCCTATGGCTACACCTTC	CASRLTDSYGYTF
TRBV6-1	TRBJ1-2	.	.	TGTGCCAGCAGAACCGGGACATCCTATGGCTACACCTTC	CASRTGTSYGYTF
TRBV28	TRBJ2-7	TRBD1	.	TGTGCCAGCAATCCCGGTCCGGGACAGGGGCTCTACGAGCAGTACTTC	CASNPGPGQGLYEQYF
TRBV6-4	TRBJ2-3	TRBD2	.	TGTGCCAGCAGTGAATCCAGCGGGAGTGGTGATACGCAGTATTTT	CASSESSGSGDTQYF
TRBV6-1	TRBJ2-5	.	.	TGTGCCAGCACACAGGGATACGAGTACCAAGAGACCCAGTACTTC	CASTQGYEYQETQYF
TRBV28	TRBJ2-3	TRBD2	.	TGTGCCAGCAGGAAGACTAGCGGGAGTGGGGCAGATACGCAGTATTTT	CASRKTSGSGADTQYF
TRBV28	TRBJ2-7	.	many	TGTGCCAGCAGTCCCCACGCCTACGAGCAGTACTTC	CASSPHAYEQYF